This T cell receptor beta chain is from a study of blood T cell repertoires in COVID-19. Across the whole study: The United States, Italy and Spain were the sources of the acute and convalescent COVID-19 samples.

Categorization into cohorts depended on clinical history that participants reported. Germline CDR1 SQVTM, CDR2 ANQGSEA. The CDR3 sequence is 11 residues long. To note about this clone: The junction shows a germline mismatch at one end, possibly a read error.

Generated by immunoSEQ multiplex PCR, the TCRdb table keeps only in-frame clones and is missing some. The sample shows around 200,000 clones, 80% to 90% of them seen only once. The chain is built from TRBV29-1 and TRBJ1-2; 9 bases match TRBD1. This TCR came from a woman in her forties with acute COVID-19. What was sequenced was PBMCs or T cells enriched from blood (not recorded which). DNA for the CDR3: TGCAGCGTTCCGGGACAGGGCGAAGAAGGCTTC. This codes for CSVPGQGEEGF.